This T cell receptor (beta chain) was profiled in a study of T cell responses to AZD1222 COVID-19 vaccine. Across the whole study: Pooling covered second doses at about 4 or about 12 weeks.

Sequenced by immunoSEQ multiplex PCR; TCRdb stores in-frame clones only, minus some. The sample has some 200,000 clones, around 89% seen once. General study results and limits: Clonal diversity was possibly underestimated, and white British individuals and females predominated among donors. Targeting of unmutated variant regions was reportedly seen in nearly half of spike-specific TCRs.

Germline CDR1 is LGHDT and CDR2 is YNNKEL (reference sequence). V dropped 4 bases and J dropped 2 bases, with 18 bases sitting between them. The CDR3 loop spans 17 amino acids. As concerns this clone: What it recognizes is unknown.

The sequence was obtained from an adult in good health. Sequenced here: peripheral blood, sampled on day 0 of AZD1222 vaccination. The J gene is TRBJ1-3, the V gene TRBV3-1 (or the pseudogene TRBV3-2); tentative D call: TRBD1 (5 bases). This CDR3 is CASSPHLGRETGNTIYF. The CDR3 DNA sequence: TGTGCCAGCAGCCCCCACCTCGGCAGGGAGACTGGAAACACCATATATTTT.